This T cell receptor beta chain was observed in a study of T cells after yellow fever vaccination. Study findings and constraints: Clonotypes found in both CD4 and CD8 compartments made up a small share. Post-booster reappearance was seen for most primary-vaccination clones (roughly 96% CD4, about 88% CD8).

5'RACE template switching produced TCR cDNA carrying a universal primer site and UMIs. TCRdb passed the 5' RACE reads through MiXCR, listing each CDR3 protein once. The sample lists about 630,000 distinct CDR3 sequences, about 12% occurring once. At least ten counts were recorded for this clonotype. Its antigen is unknown. A junction end diverges from the germline sequence, so it may reflect a read error. Germline-derived CDR1 and CDR2 are SSHAT and FNYEAQ (reference sequence). The CDR3 contains 14 residues. The clonotype was recovered from a man aged 25 to 40 who received the YFV17D yellow fever vaccine. The chain uses TRBV7-7 and TRBJ2-1; D might be TRBD1 or TRBD2, each matching 5 bases. Source: PBMCs, taken on the day of the yellow fever booster vaccination. In DNA form, the CDR3 reads TGTGCTAGCAGCTCTGGGGTAGCGACAGATGAGCAGTTCTTC. Protein: CASSSGVATDEQFF.